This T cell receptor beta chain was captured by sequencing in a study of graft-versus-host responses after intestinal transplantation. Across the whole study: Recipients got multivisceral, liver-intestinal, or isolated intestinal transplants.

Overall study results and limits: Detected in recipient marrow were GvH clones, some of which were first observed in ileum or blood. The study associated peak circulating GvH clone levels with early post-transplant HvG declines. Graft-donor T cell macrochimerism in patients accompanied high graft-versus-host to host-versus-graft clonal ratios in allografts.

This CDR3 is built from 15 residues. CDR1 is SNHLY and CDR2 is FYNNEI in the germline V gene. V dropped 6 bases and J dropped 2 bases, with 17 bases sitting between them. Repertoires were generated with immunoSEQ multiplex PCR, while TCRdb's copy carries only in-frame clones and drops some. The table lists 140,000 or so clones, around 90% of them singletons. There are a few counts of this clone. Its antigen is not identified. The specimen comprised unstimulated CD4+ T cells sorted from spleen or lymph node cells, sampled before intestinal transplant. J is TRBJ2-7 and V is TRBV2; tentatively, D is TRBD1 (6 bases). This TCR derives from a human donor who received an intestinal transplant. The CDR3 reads CASRRATGQTYEQYF. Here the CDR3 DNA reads TGTGCCAGCAGGAGGGCGACAGGTCAAACCTACGAGCAGTACTTC.